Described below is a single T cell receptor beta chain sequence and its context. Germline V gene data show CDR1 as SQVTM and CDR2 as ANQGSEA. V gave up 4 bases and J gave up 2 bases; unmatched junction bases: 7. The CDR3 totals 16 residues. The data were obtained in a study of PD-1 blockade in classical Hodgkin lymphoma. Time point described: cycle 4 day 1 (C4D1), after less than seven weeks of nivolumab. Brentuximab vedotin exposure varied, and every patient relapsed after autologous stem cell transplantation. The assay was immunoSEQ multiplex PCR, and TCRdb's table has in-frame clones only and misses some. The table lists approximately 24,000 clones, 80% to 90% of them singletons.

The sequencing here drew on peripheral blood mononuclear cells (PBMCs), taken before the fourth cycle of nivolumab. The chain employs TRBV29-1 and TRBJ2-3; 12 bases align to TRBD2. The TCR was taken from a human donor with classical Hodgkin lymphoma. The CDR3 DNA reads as TGCAGCGTTGTCCTAGGGACTAGCGGGCTCACAGATACGCAGTATTTT. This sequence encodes CSVVLGTSGLTDTQYF.